This TCR beta chain was observed in a study of CD8 T cells in Susac syndrome. Trimming cost V 2 bases and J 10 bases; bases outside gene matches: 8. CDR3 length equals 15 residues. Germline V gene lookup returns CDR1 MNHNS and CDR2 SASEGT. Random hexamers were used to reverse transcribe 0.5 to 1 ug of RNA. TCRdb re-called the immunoSEQ multiplex PCR reads with MiXCR, one entry per CDR3 protein. The sample records 95,000 or so distinct CDR3 sequences, roughly 91% being singletons. Healthy donors formed controls matched for age and sex. Overall study findings and caveats: The relatively small number of individuals in the TCR sequencing and HLA analysis was acknowledged by the study.

Comment on this clonotype: Its antigen is as yet unknown.

The rearrangement links TRBV6-1 to TRBJ1-6; 7 positions match TRBD1. This receptor was taken from a human donor in good health. The specimen sequenced was CD8+ T cells from PBMCs. CDR3 sequence reads: CASSEWDSFGSPLHF. CDR3 nucleotides: TGTGCCAGCAGTGAATGGGACAGCTTTGGGTCACCCCTCCACTTT.